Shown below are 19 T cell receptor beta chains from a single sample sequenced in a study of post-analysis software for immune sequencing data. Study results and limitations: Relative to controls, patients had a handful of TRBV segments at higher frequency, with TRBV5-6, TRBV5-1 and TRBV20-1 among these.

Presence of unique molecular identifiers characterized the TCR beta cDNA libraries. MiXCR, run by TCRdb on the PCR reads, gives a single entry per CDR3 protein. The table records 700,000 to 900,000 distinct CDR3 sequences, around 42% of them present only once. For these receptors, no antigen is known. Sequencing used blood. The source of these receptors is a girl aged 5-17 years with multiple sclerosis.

The CDR3 here is CASTGLAGGNNEQFF. For the CDR3, the DNA is TGTGCCAGCACAGGGCTAGCGGGAGGTAATAATGAGCAGTTCTTC. V usage is TRBV7-6 and J usage is TRBJ2-1; TRBD2 matches at 11 bases. The length of the CDR3 is 15 residues. Germline assignment: CDR1 SGHVS and CDR2 FNYEAQ. The V segment lost 7 bases and the J segment 7 bases; nucleotides outside the gene matches: 9.

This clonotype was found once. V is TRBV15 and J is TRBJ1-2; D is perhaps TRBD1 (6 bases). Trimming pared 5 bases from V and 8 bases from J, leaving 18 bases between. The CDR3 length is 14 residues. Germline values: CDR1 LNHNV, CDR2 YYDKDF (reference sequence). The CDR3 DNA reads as TGTGCCACCAGCGAGGAGGGACACCCTAGGGGCTACACCTTC. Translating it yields CATSEEGHPRGYTF.

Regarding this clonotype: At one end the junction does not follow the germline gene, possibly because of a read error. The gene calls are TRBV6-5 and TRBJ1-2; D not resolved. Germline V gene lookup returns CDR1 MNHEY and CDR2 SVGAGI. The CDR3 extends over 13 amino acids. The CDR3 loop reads CAGSRREGYGYTF. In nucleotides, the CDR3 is TGTGCCGGCAGTCGAAGGGAAGGGTATGGCTACACCTTC.

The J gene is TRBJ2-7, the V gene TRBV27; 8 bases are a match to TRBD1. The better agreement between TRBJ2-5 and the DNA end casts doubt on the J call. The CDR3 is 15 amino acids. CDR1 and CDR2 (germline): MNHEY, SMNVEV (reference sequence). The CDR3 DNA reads TGTGCCAGCGCAAGATCAGGGGGCGGTGGGGAGACCCAGTACTTC. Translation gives CASARSGGGGETQYF.

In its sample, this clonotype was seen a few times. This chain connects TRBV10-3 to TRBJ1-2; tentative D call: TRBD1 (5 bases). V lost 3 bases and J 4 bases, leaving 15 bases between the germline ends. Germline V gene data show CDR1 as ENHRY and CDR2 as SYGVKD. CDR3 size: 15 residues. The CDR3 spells CAISDSQGGLYGYTF. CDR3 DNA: TGTGCCATCAGTGATTCCCAGGGAGGACTCTATGGCTACACCTTC.

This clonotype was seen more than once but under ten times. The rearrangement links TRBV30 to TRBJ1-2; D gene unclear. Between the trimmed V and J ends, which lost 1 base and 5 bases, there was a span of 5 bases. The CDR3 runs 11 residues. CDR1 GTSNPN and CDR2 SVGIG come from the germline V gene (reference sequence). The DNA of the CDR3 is TGTGCCTGGAGTGAGGCATATGGCTACACCTTC. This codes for CAWSEAYGYTF.

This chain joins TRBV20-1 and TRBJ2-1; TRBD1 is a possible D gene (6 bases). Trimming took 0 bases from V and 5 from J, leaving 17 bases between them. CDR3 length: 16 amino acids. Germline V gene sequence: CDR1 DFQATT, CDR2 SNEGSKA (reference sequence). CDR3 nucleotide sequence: TGCAGTGCTAGAGATAAAGGGGGTAGCAGGCACAATGAGCAGTTCTTC. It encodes CSARDKGGSRHNEQFF.

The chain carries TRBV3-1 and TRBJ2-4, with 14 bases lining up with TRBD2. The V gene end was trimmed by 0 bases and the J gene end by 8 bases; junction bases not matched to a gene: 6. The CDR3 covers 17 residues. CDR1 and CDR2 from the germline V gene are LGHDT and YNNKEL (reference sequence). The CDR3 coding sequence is TGTGCCAGCAGCCAAGATTTGACTAGCGGGAGGGGGGACATTCAGTACTTC. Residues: CASSQDLTSGRGDIQYF. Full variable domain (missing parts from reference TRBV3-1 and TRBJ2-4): DTAVSQTPKYLVTQMGNDKSIKCEQNLGHDTMYWYKQDSKKFLKIMFSYNNKELIINETVPNRFSPKSPDKAHLNLHINSLELGDSAVYFCASSQDLTSGRGDIQYFGAGTRLSVL.

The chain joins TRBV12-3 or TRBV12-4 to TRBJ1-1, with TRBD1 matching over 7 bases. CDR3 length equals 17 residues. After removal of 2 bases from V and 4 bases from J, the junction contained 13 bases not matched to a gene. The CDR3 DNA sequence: TGTGCCAGCAGTTTAAGCCACCCCGGGACAGCCAGCACTGAAGCTTTCTTT. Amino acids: CASSLSHPGTASTEAFF.

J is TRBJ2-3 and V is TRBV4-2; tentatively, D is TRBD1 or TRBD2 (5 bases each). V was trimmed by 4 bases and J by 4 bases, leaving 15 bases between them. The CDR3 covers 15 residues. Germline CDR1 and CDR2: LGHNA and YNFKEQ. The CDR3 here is CASSPWGPRADTQYF. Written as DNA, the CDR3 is TGTGCCAGCAGCCCGTGGGGACCCCGGGCAGATACGCAGTATTTT.

DNA for the CDR3: TGCAGTGCTAGTTCGCTAGCGGTCTACGAGCAGTACTTC. Its translation: CSASSLAVYEQYF. The chain couples TRBV20-1 to TRBJ2-7; TRBD2 agrees at 7 bases. The V gene end was trimmed by 3 bases and the J gene end by 3 bases; junction bases not matched to a gene: 5. Germline V lookup: CDR1 DFQATT, CDR2 SNEGSKA (reference sequence). This CDR3 has 13 amino acids.

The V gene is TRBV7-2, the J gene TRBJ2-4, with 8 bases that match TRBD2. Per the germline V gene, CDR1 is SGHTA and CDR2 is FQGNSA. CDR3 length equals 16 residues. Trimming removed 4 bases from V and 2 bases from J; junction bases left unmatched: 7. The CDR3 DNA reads TGTGCCAGCAGCTCCAAGCGGGAGTCGTCCAAAAACATTCAGTACTTC. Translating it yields CASSSKRESSKNIQYF.

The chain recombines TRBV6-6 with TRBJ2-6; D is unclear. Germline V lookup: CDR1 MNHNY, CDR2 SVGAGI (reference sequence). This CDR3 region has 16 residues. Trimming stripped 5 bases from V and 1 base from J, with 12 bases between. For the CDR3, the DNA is TGTGCCAGCAGTCTCTACTCCATATCTGGGGCCAACGTCCTGACTTTC. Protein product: CASSLYSISGANVLTF.

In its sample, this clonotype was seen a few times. Here the CDR3 reads CSVLSGSSYNEQFF. The CDR3 coding sequence is TGCAGCGTGCTTAGCGGCAGCTCCTACAATGAGCAGTTCTTC. This chain uses TRBV29-1 with TRBJ2-1, with D maybe TRBD2 (6 bases). Looked up from germline, CDR1 is SQVTM and CDR2 is ANQGSEA. V lost 6 bases to trimming and J lost 0 bases, with 12 bases between them. The length of the CDR3 is 14 residues.

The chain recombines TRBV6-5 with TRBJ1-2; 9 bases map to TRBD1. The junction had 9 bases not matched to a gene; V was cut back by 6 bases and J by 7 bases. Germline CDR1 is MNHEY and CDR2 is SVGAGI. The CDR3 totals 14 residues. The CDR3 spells CASSSDRGRSGYTF. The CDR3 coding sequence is TGTGCCAGCAGCTCCGACAGGGGGAGGTCTGGCTACACCTTC.

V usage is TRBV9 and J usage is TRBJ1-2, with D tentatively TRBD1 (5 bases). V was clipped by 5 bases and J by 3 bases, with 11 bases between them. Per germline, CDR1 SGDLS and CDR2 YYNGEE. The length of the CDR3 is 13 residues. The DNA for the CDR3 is TGTGCCAGCAGTGAGGGGACCGACTATGGCTACACCTTC. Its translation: CASSEGTDYGYTF.

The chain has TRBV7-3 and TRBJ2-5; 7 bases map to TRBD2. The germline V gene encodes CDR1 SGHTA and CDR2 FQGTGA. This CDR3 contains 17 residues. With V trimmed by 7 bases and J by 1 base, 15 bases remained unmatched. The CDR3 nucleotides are TGTGCCAGCACCCTAGTTGAGGAGCGGGACTGCCAAGAGACCCAGTACTTC. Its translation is CASTLVEERDCQETQYF.

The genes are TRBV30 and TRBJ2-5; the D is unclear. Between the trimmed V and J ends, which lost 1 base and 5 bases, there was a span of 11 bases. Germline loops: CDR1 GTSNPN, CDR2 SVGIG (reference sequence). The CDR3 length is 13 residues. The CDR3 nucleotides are TGTGCCTGGAGTGACGTGGGTATCGAGACCCAGTACTTC. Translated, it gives CAWSDVGIETQYF.

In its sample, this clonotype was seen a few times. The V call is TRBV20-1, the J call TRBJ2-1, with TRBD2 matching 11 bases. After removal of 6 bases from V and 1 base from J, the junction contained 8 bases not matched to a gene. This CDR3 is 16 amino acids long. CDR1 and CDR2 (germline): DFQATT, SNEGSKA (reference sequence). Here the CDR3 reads CSAIRPSGRSYNEQFF. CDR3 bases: TGCAGTGCCATTCGACCTAGCGGGAGGTCCTACAATGAGCAGTTCTTC.